This T cell receptor (beta chain) was obtained from a study of response to subunit inactivated influenza vaccine. Findings and limits, study-wide: New T cells are recruited in small numbers by each seasonal influenza vaccination, according to the authors' suggestion.

As concerns this clonotype: Its antigen is not known.

MiXCR, applied by TCRdb to the RT-PCR reads, yields one record per CDR3 protein. The repertoire has 500,000 to 600,000 distinct CDR3 sequences, about an eighth of them found once; the top ten carry roughly a tenth. The CDR3 consists of 18 residues. Trimming cost V 2 bases and J 1 base, with 15 bases left between them. CDR1 LGHNA and CDR2 YNFKEQ come from the germline V gene. The chain carries TRBV4-2 and TRBJ2-6, with D unclear. The source was PBMCs from blood, collected on the day of vaccination. The source is a man aged 50 to 59 who received an inactivated influenza vaccine. CDR3 protein: CASSQMSADESGANVLTF. DNA of the CDR3: TGTGCCAGCAGCCAAATGTCGGCTGACGAATCTGGGGCCAACGTCCTGACTTTC.